These T cell receptor beta chains were read from a single sample in a study of cytomegalovirus exposure and HLA in healthy donors. TCRdb keeps only in-frame clones here, not all; method: immunoSEQ multiplex PCR. This repertoire shows under 200,000 clones, around 68% found once; its top ten account for more than 1.3%. The sequenced sample was PBMCs. The receptors were sampled from a girl between 10 and 17 years old in good health and CMV-seronegative. CDR3s include the opening cysteine and the closing phenylalanine or tryptophan. A D gene is named only where the DNA matches it firmly. Rows may omit the clone size; those that give it use once, few, many or a size class.

DNA: TGTGCCAGCAGCTTAGGGGCCCGGGGACTTAGCTCCTACAATGAGCAGTTCTTC
CDR3: CASSLGARGLSSYNEQFF
size: -
V: TRBV7-9
length: 18
J: TRBJ2-1
D: -

DNA: TGTGCCAGCTCTGGACGGACTACGAACACTGAAGCTTTCTTT
CDR3: CASSGRTTNTEAFF
size: -
V: TRBV6-5
length: 14
J: TRBJ1-1
D: -

DNA: TGTGCCAGCAGCGCTCAGGGTGCGGGCAATCAGCCCCAGCATTTT
CDR3: CASSAQGAGNQPQHF
size: -
V: TRBV9
length: 15
J: TRBJ1-5
D: -

DNA: TGTGCCAGCAGCCTCGGGACAGGGACAGATACGCAGTATTTT
CDR3: CASSLGTGTDTQYF
size: few
V: TRBV7-6
length: 14
J: TRBJ2-3
D: TRBD1

DNA: TGTGCCAGTACTACTGGACAGCTTGAAGCTTTCTTT
CDR3: CASTTGQLEAFF
size: few
V: TRBV19
length: 12
J: TRBJ1-1
D: -

DNA: TGTGCCAGCACGGGACAGACTAATTCACCCCTCCACTTT
CDR3: CASTGQTNSPLHF
size: -
V: TRBV6-1
length: 13
J: TRBJ1-6
D: TRBD1

DNA: TGTGCCAGCAGTGGGCATAACAGGGCGGAAGCCAAAAACATTCAGTACTTC
CDR3: CASSGHNRAEAKNIQYF
size: -
V: TRBV6-1
length: 17
J: TRBJ2-4
D: -

DNA: TGTGCCAGCCGTCGGGAAAATGTCAGGTTATCCTCTGGAAACACCATATATTTT
CDR3: CASRRENVRLSSGNTIYF
size: once
V: TRBV2
length: 18
J: TRBJ1-3
D: -

DNA: TGTGCCAGCAGTGTGGGACAGATTTACTACGAGCAGTACTTC
CDR3: CASSVGQIYYEQYF
size: -
V: TRBV2
length: 14
J: TRBJ2-7
D: TRBD1

DNA: TGTGCCAGCAGTGCCGTCTCGGGACAGGGAAAGACCCAGTACTTC
CDR3: CASSAVSGQGKTQYF
size: -
V: TRBV6-1
length: 15
J: TRBJ2-5
D: TRBD1

DNA: TGTGCCAGTAGTATTGACAGGGGGGGTGAAGCTTTCTTT
CDR3: CASSIDRGGEAFF
size: -
V: TRBV19
length: 13
J: TRBJ1-1
D: TRBD1

DNA: TGCGCCAGCAGCCAGGGGGGGGACGAGCAGTACTTC
CDR3: CASSQGGDEQYF
size: -
V: TRBV4-1
length: 12
J: TRBJ2-7
D: TRBD2

DNA: TGTGCCAGCAGAGGGACAAATCAAGAAAAACTGTTTTTT
CDR3: CASRGTNQEKLFF
size: once
V: TRBV2
length: 13
J: TRBJ1-4
D: -

DNA: TGCGCCAGCAGCCCCAGGAATACGAACACTGAAGCTTTCTTT
CDR3: CASSPRNTNTEAFF
size: -
V: TRBV5-1
length: 14
J: TRBJ1-1
D: -